These 27 T cell receptor beta chains originate from one sample sequenced in a study of blood T cells in healthy people across ages (dated by TCRdb to between 2015 and 2017). Library preparation was by 5' RACE. Sequencing instrument: Illumina HiSeq 2500. The second PCR ran for about 6 to 12 cycles and used a J-beta primer mix along with a sample-barcoded 5' primer. Starting from the raw public reads, TCRdb applied fastp trimming at Q25, assembled clones with MiXCR and retained in-frame beta chains. Rows are combined by CDR3 protein, so each entry shows the most common genes and DNA. This sample holds about 800,000 distinct CDR3 sequences; less than 60% were observed only once. The top ten constitute around a sixth of the sample. Sequenced sample: blood. These receptor sequences come from an elderly man in good health.

V and J are TRBV25-1 and TRBJ2-4; maybe TRBD1 (5 bases). The end of the DNA fits TRBJ2-7 better, so the J call may be wrong. The CDR3 runs 13 residues. Germline CDR1 and CDR2: MGHDK and SYGVNS. The CDR3 sequence is CASRWGNNYEQYF. The DNA of the CDR3 is TGTGCCAGCCGCTGGGGCAATAACTACGAGCAGTACTTC.

J is TRBJ2-1 and V is TRBV2; 8 positions agree with TRBD2. The CDR3 extends over 15 amino acids. Looked up from germline, CDR1 is SNHLY and CDR2 is FYNNEI. The J segment lost 8 bases and the V segment lost 2 bases, leaving 8 bases of the junction unmatched. The CDR3 nucleotides are TGTGCCAGCAGTGAAATGGCGGGAGGTTTGTATGAGCAGTTCTTC. This translates into CASSEMAGGLYEQFF.

This clonotype was seen a few times. The chain links TRBV20-1 to TRBJ2-7; 7 bases fit TRBD2. The CDR3 sequence is 15 residues long. Germline assignment: CDR1 DFQATT and CDR2 SNEGSKA (reference sequence). V was pared by 6 bases and J by 0 bases, with 11 bases of the junction left unmatched. CDR3 sequence reads: CSAQLGAGSSYEQYF. CDR3 bases: TGCAGTGCCCAGCTGGGAGCGGGGTCCTCCTACGAGCAGTACTTC.

V is TRBV30 and J is TRBJ2-5, with unresolved D. The V and J ends lost 2 bases and 11 bases respectively, with 12 bases between them. The CDR3 totals 11 residues. Germline CDR1 is GTSNPN and CDR2 is SVGIG (reference sequence). CDR3 DNA sequence: TGTGCCTGGAGTAAGGGAAATGAGCAGTACTTC. Its translation is CAWSKGNEQYF.

This clonotype appeared a few times. The chain couples TRBV20-1 to TRBJ1-1, with a possible D match to TRBD1 (6 bases). Per germline, CDR1 DFQATT and CDR2 SNEGSKA (reference sequence). V was cut by 4 bases and J by 5 bases, with 17 bases left in between. This CDR3 has 14 residues. In DNA, the CDR3 is TGCAGTGCTACAACACAGGGAGTGGGGACTGAAGCTTTCTTT. The encoded protein is CSATTQGVGTEAFF.

This clonotype was counted once. V usage is TRBV7-2 and J usage is TRBJ2-7; D is possibly TRBD2 (6 bases). The CDR3 spans 13 residues. The V end lost 6 bases, the J end lost 7 bases, and 16 bases lay between the germline ends. The germline gives CDR1 SGHTA, CDR2 FQGNSA. The CDR3 bases are TGTGCCAGCAGACCCGGGGGAGGCTGGGAGCAGTACTTC. Protein: CASRPGGGWEQYF. Looking up the rest from reference TRBV7-2 and TRBJ2-7 gives the full variable domain: GAGVSQSPSNKVTEKGKDVELRCDPISGHTALYWYRQSLGQGLEFLIYFQGNSAPDKSGLPSDRFSAERTGGSVSTLTIQRTQQEDSAVYLCASRPGGGWEQYFGPGTRLTVT.

The V call is TRBV20-1, the J call TRBJ2-7, with D unclear. The DNA end favors TRBJ2-5, so the J call may be wrong. Germline CDR1 DFQATT, CDR2 SNEGSKA (reference sequence). The CDR3 length is 13 residues. The DNA for the CDR3 is TGCAGTGCTAGAAGGACGGCTCATGGGACCCAGTACTTC. Residues: CSARRTAHGTQYF.

Ten or more counts support this clonotype. V is TRBV7-2 and J is TRBJ2-5; 14 positions match TRBD2. V was clipped by 5 bases and J by 1 base; unmatched bases: 6. Germline V gene sequence: CDR1 SGHTA, CDR2 FQGNSA. CDR3 size: 17 residues. The CDR3 is CASSIGTSGRFQETQYF. In nucleotides, the CDR3 is TGTGCCAGCAGCATAGGGACTAGCGGGAGATTCCAAGAGACCCAGTACTTC.

J is TRBJ2-5 and V is TRBV5-5; TRBD2 is a possible D gene (5 bases). The CDR3 has 14 residues. The V and J ends lost 4 bases and 5 bases respectively, with 15 bases between them. CDR1 SGHKS and CDR2 YYEKEE come from the germline V gene (reference sequence). CDR3 sequence (DNA): TGTGCCAGCAGCCCGGGATGGTTATTGGAGACCCAGTACTTC. Amino acid sequence: CASSPGWLLETQYF.

The chain employs TRBV7-2 and TRBJ2-3; tentatively, D is TRBD2 (5 bases). This CDR3 contains 14 residues. Germline CDR1 reads SGHTA; CDR2 reads FQGNSA. V lost 3 bases and J 4 bases, leaving 11 bases between the germline ends. CDR3 residues: CASSFPGMADTQYF. CDR3 bases: TGTGCCAGCAGCTTTCCGGGGATGGCAGATACGCAGTATTTT.

This clonotype was observed a few times. This chain uses TRBV5-1 with TRBJ2-1, with 15 bases fitting TRBD2. Germline V gene sequence: CDR1 SGHRS, CDR2 YFSETQ. V dropped 8 bases and J dropped 15; count of bases not matched to a gene: 9. This CDR3 has 13 amino acids. This chain's CDR3 is CASRLGLAGGMFF. The CDR3 region has the DNA TGCGCCAGTCGGTTGGGACTAGCGGGAGGAATGTTCTTC.

Only a few counts were recorded for this clonotype. The chain combines TRBV27 with TRBJ2-7; D gene ambiguous. The CDR3 has 15 amino acids. CDR1 and CDR2 (germline): MNHEY, SMNVEV (reference sequence). Between the trimmed V and J ends, which lost 3 bases and 2 bases, there was a span of 14 bases. The DNA for the CDR3 is TGTGCCAGCAGTTTCAGCCGGACCTCCACCTACGAGCAGTACTTC. Protein product: CASSFSRTSTYEQYF.

This chain uses TRBV5-1 with TRBJ2-2, with D possibly matching TRBD1 (5 bases). V was shortened by 0 bases and J by 3 bases, with 9 bases between the two germline ends. The CDR3 has 15 residues. Looked up from germline, CDR1 is SGHRS and CDR2 is YFSETQ. The CDR3 DNA reads TGCGCCAGCAGCTTGGCAGGGCACGACACCGGGGAGCTGTTTTTT. This translates into CASSLAGHDTGELFF. The full variable domain, its missing parts supplied by reference TRBV5-1 and TRBJ2-2, is KAGVTQTPRYLIKTRGQQVTLSCSPISGHRSVSWYQQTPGQGLQFLFEYFSETQRNKGNFPGRFSGRQFSNSRSEMNVSTLELGDSALYLCASSLAGHDTGELFFGEGSRLTVL.

Concerning this clonotype: It may be a read error: a sequence one base away is much more abundant. The chain joins TRBV5-1 to TRBJ2-5; a weak D match, TRBD2 (6 bases). Matching the DNA end better, TRBJ2-7 makes the J call doubtful. The CDR3 totals 15 residues. The germline V gene encodes CDR1 SGHRS and CDR2 YFSETQ. The CDR3 DNA reads as TGCGCCGGCAGCTTGGAGGGAGGCACTCGGGGCGAGCAGTACTTC. This codes for CAGSLEGGTRGEQYF.

The chain has TRBV9 and TRBJ1-2; 7 positions agree with TRBD1. The CDR3 extends over 13 amino acids. With V trimmed by 7 bases and J by 2 bases, 5 bases remained unmatched. Germline loops: CDR1 SGDLS, CDR2 YYNGEE. The CDR3 DNA reads as TGTGCCAGCGGTCGACAGGGCAACTATGGCTACACCTTC. Translating gives CASGRQGNYGYTF. Full variable domain (missing parts from reference TRBV9 and TRBJ1-2): DSGVTQTPKHLITATGQRVTLRCSPRSGDLSVYWYQQSLDQGLQFLIQYYNGEERAKGNILERFSAQQFPDLHSELNLSSLELGDSALYFCASGRQGNYGYTFGSGTRLTVV.

This clonotype was counted a few times. This sequence joins TRBV3-1 and TRBJ2-1; D is ambiguous. Trimming removed 1 base at V and 9 bases at J, with 7 bases between. The germline V gene has CDR1 LGHDT and CDR2 YNNKEL (reference sequence). The CDR3 runs to 12 residues. The CDR3 here is CASSQGLGEQFF. In nucleotides, the CDR3 is TGTGCCAGCAGCCAAGGGTTAGGTGAGCAGTTCTTC.

On this clonotype itself: Being one base from a much bigger clone, this may be a read error. The chain combines TRBV7-2 with TRBJ2-3, with TRBD2 identical over 11 bases. V lost 7 bases to trimming and J lost 2 bases; unmatched junction nucleotides: 14. CDR1 SGHTA and CDR2 FQGNSA come from the germline V gene. CDR3 length: 18 amino acids. CDR3 coding DNA: TGTGCCAGCAACCCTAGGGGTCTAGCGGGAGGAACCACAGATACGCAGTATTTT. This codes for CASNPRGLAGGTTDTQYF.

In this sample, this clonotype turned up a few times. The chain has TRBV28 and TRBJ2-4; possibly TRBD1 or TRBD2 for D (5 bases each). The end of the DNA is better explained by TRBJ2-7, so the J call may be wrong. Germline V gives CDR1 MDHEN, CDR2 SYDVKM. The CDR3 consists of 13 residues. DNA of the CDR3: TGTGCCAGCAGTTTAGTGTGGGGGAACGAGCAGTACTTC. This gives the protein CASSLVWGNEQYF.

The chain combines TRBV4-2 with TRBJ2-7, with 7 bases identical to TRBD2. Trimming took 0 bases from V and 0 from J; bases not matched to a gene: 8. The length of the CDR3 is 17 residues. From germline, CDR1 is LGHNA and CDR2 YNFKEQ. The CDR3 here is CASSQDVGGGTSYEQYF. Here the CDR3 DNA reads TGTGCCAGCAGCCAAGATGTGGGGGGGGGAACCTCCTACGAGCAGTACTTC.

The CDR3 DNA follows: TGCGCCAGCAGCACAACAGGGGGTACCTACGAGCAGTACTTC. It specifies CASSTTGGTYEQYF. The V gene is TRBV5-1, the J gene TRBJ2-7; 8 bases align to TRBD1. The germline CDR1 and CDR2 sequences are SGHRS and YFSETQ. The CDR3 extends over 14 amino acids. J lost 2 bases, V lost 4 bases, and 5 bases had no gene match.

This clonotype appeared a few times. This chain links TRBV5-1 with TRBJ2-1, with 13 positions matching TRBD2. The CDR3 extends over 18 amino acids. With V trimmed by 4 bases and J by 3 bases, 10 bases remained unmatched. Germline lookup yields CDR1 SGHRS and CDR2 YFSETQ. In nucleotides, the CDR3 is TGCGCCAGCAGCAGGGGACTAGCGGGATCCCTTCTCTACAATGAGCAGTTCTTC. It translates to CASSRGLAGSLLYNEQFF.

This clonotype was observed a handful of times. The chain recombines TRBV5-1 with TRBJ2-2, with TRBD2 matching 9 bases. With V trimmed by 4 bases and J by 1 base, 5 bases remained unmatched. The germline CDR1 and CDR2 sequences are SGHRS and YFSETQ. The CDR3 spans 16 residues. The CDR3 protein is CASSEGLALNTGELFF. For the CDR3, the DNA is TGCGCCAGCAGCGAGGGACTAGCCTTGAACACCGGGGAGCTGTTTTTT.

This clonotype showed up many times. The chain joins TRBV28 to TRBJ2-7; D is undetermined. This CDR3 spans 13 amino acids. Germline values: CDR1 MDHEN, CDR2 SYDVKM. With 5 bases removed from V and 3 bases from J, the gap between germline ends came to 11 bases. The CDR3 DNA follows: TGTGCCAGCAGTGTGGGCATTCACTACGAGCAGTACTTC. This codes for CASSVGIHYEQYF.

The CDR3 loop is CASSMNNYGYTF. CDR3 sequence (DNA): TGTGCCAGCAGCATGAACAACTATGGCTACACCTTC. The chain employs TRBV11-2 and TRBJ1-2, with D unclear. Trimming removed 5 bases from V and 2 bases from J, with 6 bases in between. Germline loops: CDR1 SGHAT, CDR2 FQNNGV. This CDR3 spans 12 amino acids.

This rearrangement joins TRBV4-2 to TRBJ2-4, with D possibly matching TRBD2 (5 bases). This CDR3 has 13 amino acids. Between the trimmed V and J ends, which lost 8 bases and 7 bases, there was a span of 15 bases. Germline V gene sequence: CDR1 LGHNA, CDR2 YNFKEQ. DNA for the CDR3: TGTGCCAGCCGGGAAGGAAGTAATAACATTCAGTACTTC. Translation gives CASREGSNNIQYF.

The rearrangement joins TRBV7-6 to TRBJ1-6; D ambiguous. Germline CDR1 and CDR2: SGHVS and FNYEAQ. The CDR3 runs 15 residues. Trimming cost V 3 bases and J 7 bases, with 13 bases left between them. In DNA form, the CDR3 reads TGTGCCAGCAGCTTCGACAACCAGGCAAATTCACCCCTCCACTTT. This encodes CASSFDNQANSPLHF.

This chain connects TRBV25-1 to TRBJ2-3; D is uncertain. The CDR3 length is 13 residues. Germline-derived CDR1 and CDR2 are MGHDK and SYGVNS. V lost 3 bases and J lost 6, with 10 bases in between. In nucleotides, the CDR3 is TGTGCCAGCAGTGAGGTCGTGGGGGATACGCAGTATTTT. Protein: CASSEVVGDTQYF.